Following are 6 T cell receptor beta chains from one sample sequenced in a study of blood T cells in healthy people across ages. A second roughly 6 to 11 cycle PCR used barcoded and J-beta primers. TCRdb reanalysed the 5' RACE reads using MiXCR and keeps one entry per CDR3 protein. The profile shows approximately 360,000 distinct CDR3 sequences, about 55% of them singletons. Specimen: blood. These receptors came from a man aged 55 to 70 in good health.

V and J are TRBV10-3 and TRBJ2-7; D could derive from TRBD1 or TRBD2 (5 bases each). Trimming pared 0 bases from V and 3 bases from J, leaving 15 bases between. The CDR3 has 16 residues. Germline CDR1 is ENHRY and CDR2 is SYGVKD. CDR3 coding DNA: TGTGCCATCAGTGAGTCCGCAATACGGGACGGCTACGAGCAGTACTTC. Protein: CAISESAIRDGYEQYF.

This clonotype was detected only once. The V call is TRBV27, the J call TRBJ2-1; perhaps D is TRBD1 or TRBD2 (5 bases each). In germline, CDR1 is MNHEY, CDR2 SMNVEV (reference sequence). Trimming cost V 4 bases and J 5 bases, with 21 bases left between them. CDR3 length equals 17 residues. CDR3 sequence reads: CASSYARGGRSDNEQFF. The CDR3 DNA is TGTGCCAGCAGTTACGCCCGTGGGGGACGTTCGGACAATGAGCAGTTCTTC.

This clonotype came up many times. The gene calls are TRBV29-1 and TRBJ2-5; D possibly corresponds to TRBD2 (5 bases). V was shortened by 7 bases and J by 5 bases, with 14 bases between the two germline ends. Per the germline V gene, CDR1 is SQVTM and CDR2 is ANQGSEA. The CDR3 consists of 12 residues. The CDR3 reads CSALLGRETQYF. CDR3 DNA sequence: TGCAGCGCCTTACTAGGACGGGAGACCCAGTACTTC.

In its sample, this clonotype was seen a few times. The rearrangement links TRBV24-1 to TRBJ2-2, with D unclear. Trimming shortened V by 5 bases and J by 10 bases, and 16 bases separated the two germline ends. The CDR3 totals 14 residues. Germline assignment: CDR1 KGHDR and CDR2 SFDVKD. CDR3 DNA sequence: TGTGCCACCAGTGGGGTCCGTTCTCCCCAGGAGCTGTTTTTT. Its protein product is CATSGVRSPQELFF.

This clonotype was detected only a few times. The chain combines TRBV27 with TRBJ2-5, with a possible D match to TRBD1 (6 bases). Germline V gene data show CDR1 as MNHEY and CDR2 as SMNVEV (reference sequence). The CDR3 is 13 residues long. V gave up 6 bases and J gave up 5 bases, with 13 bases separating them. DNA of the CDR3: TGTGCCAGCAGGGCGACAGGTCGGGAGACCCAGTACTTC. Its protein product is CASRATGRETQYF.

This chain links TRBV20-1 with TRBJ1-2; 7 nucleotides match TRBD1. CDR1 is DFQATT and CDR2 is SNEGSKA in the germline V gene (reference sequence). The CDR3 is 13 residues long. With V trimmed by 0 bases and J by 6 bases, 4 bases remained unmatched. The CDR3 sequence: CSARDDRVNGYTF. The CDR3 DNA sequence: TGCAGTGCTAGAGATGACAGGGTAAATGGCTACACCTTC.